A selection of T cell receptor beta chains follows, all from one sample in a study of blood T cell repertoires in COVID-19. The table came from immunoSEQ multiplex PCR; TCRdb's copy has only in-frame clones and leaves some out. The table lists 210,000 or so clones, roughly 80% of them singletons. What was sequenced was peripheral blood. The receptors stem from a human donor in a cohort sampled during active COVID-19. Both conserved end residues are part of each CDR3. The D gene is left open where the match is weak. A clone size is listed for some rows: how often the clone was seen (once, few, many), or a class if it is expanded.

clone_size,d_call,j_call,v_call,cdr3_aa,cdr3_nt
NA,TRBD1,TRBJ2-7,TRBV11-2,CASSQDRASYEQYF,TGTGCCAGCAGCCAAGACAGGGCCTCCTACGAGCAGTACTTC
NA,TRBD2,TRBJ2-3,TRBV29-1,CSVRLAGGWSDTQYF,TGCAGCGTTAGACTAGCGGGAGGGTGGTCGGATACGCAGTATTTT
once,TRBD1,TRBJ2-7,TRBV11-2,CASSLGTGVGHEQYF,TGTGCCAGCAGCTTAGGGACAGGGGTAGGCCACGAGCAGTACTTC
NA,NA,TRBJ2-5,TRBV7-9,CASSPGQETQYF,TGTGCCAGCAGCCCAGGGCAAGAGACCCAGTACTTC
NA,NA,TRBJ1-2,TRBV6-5,CASTREGRLNYGYTF,TGTGCCAGCACGCGGGAGGGCAGGTTGAACTATGGCTACACCTTC
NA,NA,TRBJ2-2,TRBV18,CASSPPSAGELFF,TGTGCCAGCTCACCCCCTAGCGCCGGGGAGCTGTTTTTT
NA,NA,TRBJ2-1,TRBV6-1,CASSEARVYGQFF,TGTGCCAGCAGTGAAGCGCGGGTGTACGGGCAGTTCTTC
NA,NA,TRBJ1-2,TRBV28,CASRAGLNYGYTF,TGTGCCAGCAGGGCGGGCCTTAACTATGGCTACACCTTC
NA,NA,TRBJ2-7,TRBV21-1,CARGTGGIYEQYF,TGTGCCAGAGGGACAGGGGGTATCTACGAGCAGTACTTC
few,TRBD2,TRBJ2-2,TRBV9,CASSPGTSGSTGELFF,TGTGCCAGCAGCCCTGGGACTAGCGGGAGTACCGGGGAGCTGTTTTTT
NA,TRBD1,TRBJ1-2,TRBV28,CASRGTGGYGYTF,TGTGCCAGCAGAGGGACAGGGGGCTATGGCTACACCTTC
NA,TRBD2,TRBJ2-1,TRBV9,CASSVGDPGLAYNEQFF,TGTGCCAGCAGCGTAGGGGACCCGGGACTAGCCTACAATGAGCAGTTCTTC
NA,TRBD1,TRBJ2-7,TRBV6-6,CASNPGTVFSGEQYF,TGTGCCAGCAACCCCGGGACAGTTTTCTCGGGCGAGCAGTACTTC
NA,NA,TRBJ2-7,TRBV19,CASSIGGYPYEQYF,TGTGCCAGTAGTATAGGCGGGTACCCCTACGAGCAGTACTTC
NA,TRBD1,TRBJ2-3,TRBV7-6,CASSSRTGGVDTQYF,TGTGCCAGCAGCTCCCGGACAGGGGGTGTGGATACGCAGTATTTT
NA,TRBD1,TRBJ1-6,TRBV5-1,CASSPNTGGKSPLHF,TGCGCCAGCAGCCCGAATACAGGGGGAAAATCACCCCTCCACTTT
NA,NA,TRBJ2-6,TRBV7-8,CASSSFSGANVLTF,TGTGCCAGCAGCTCCTTCTCTGGGGCCAACGTCCTGACTTTC
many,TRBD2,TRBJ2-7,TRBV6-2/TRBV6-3,CASSLAGDIYEQYF,TGTGCCAGCAGTCTAGCGGGAGATATCTACGAGCAGTACTTC
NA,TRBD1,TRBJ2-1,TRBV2,CASWGDRESHNEQFF,TGTGCCAGCTGGGGGGACAGGGAATCCCACAATGAGCAGTTCTTC
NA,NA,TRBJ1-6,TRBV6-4,CASSDYSDSSNNSPLHF,TGTGCCAGCAGTGACTATTCGGACTCTTCGAATAATTCACCCCTCCACTTT
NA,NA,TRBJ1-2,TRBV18,CASSSTDLSSYGYTF,TGTGCCAGCTCCTCGACAGATCTTAGCTCCTATGGCTACACCTTC
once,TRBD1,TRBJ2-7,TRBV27,CASSPRTGGYEQYF,TGTGCCAGCAGTCCCAGGACAGGGGGCTACGAGCAGTACTTC
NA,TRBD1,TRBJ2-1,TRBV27,CASSLLGQGLDEQFF,TGTGCCAGCAGTTTATTAGGACAGGGTCTCGATGAGCAGTTCTTC
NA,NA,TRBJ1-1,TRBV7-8,CASTTLPVNTEAFF,TGTGCCAGCACAACCTTACCGGTGAACACTGAAGCTTTCTTT
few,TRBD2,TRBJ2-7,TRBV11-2,CASRTLSGRFDEQYF,TGTGCCAGCAGGACCCTTAGCGGGAGGTTCGACGAGCAGTACTTC
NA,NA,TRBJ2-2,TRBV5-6,CASGLGPMNTGELFF,TGTGCCAGCGGCCTTGGGCCGATGAACACCGGGGAGCTGTTTTTT
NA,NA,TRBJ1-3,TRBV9,CASSVGGEWGNTIYF,TGTGCCAGCAGCGTAGGCGGCGAATGGGGAAACACCATATATTTT
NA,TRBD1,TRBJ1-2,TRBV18,CASSPVTGGYGYTF,TGTGCCAGCTCACCAGTAACAGGGGGCTATGGCTACACCTTC
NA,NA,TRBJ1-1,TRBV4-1,CASSQAQTWTVEAFF,TGCGCCAGCAGCCAAGCCCAGACATGGACTGTTGAAGCTTTCTTT
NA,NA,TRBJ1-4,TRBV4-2,CASSPGGITTNEKLFF,TGTGCCAGCAGTCCCGGGGGGATCACAACTAATGAAAAACTGTTTTTT
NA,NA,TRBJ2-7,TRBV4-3,CASSQEIGGTYEQYF,TGCGCCAGCAGCCAAGAGATAGGGGGAACCTACGAGCAGTACTTC
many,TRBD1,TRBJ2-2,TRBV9,CASSGTGTGELFF,TGTGCCAGCAGCGGGACAGGGACCGGGGAGCTGTTTTTT
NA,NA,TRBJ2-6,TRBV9,CASSFRVGSSGANVLTF,TGTGCCAGCAGCTTCAGGGTAGGCAGCTCTGGGGCCAACGTCCTGACTTTC
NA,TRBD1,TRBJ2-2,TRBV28,CASSSDRGRFTGELFF,TGTGCCAGCAGTTCGGACAGGGGGCGTTTTACCGGGGAGCTGTTTTTT
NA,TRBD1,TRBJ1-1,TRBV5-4,CASSWDRGPEAFF,TGTGCCAGCAGCTGGGACAGGGGGCCTGAAGCTTTCTTT
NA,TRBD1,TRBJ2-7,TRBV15,CATSRDRGTGGQEQYF,TGTGCCACCAGCAGAGATAGGGGGACAGGGGGTCAAGAGCAGTACTTC
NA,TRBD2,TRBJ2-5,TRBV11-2,CASSWGGTGGETQYF,TGTGCCAGCAGCTGGGGAGGTACGGGAGGGGAGACCCAGTACTTC
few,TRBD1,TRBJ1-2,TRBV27,CASSTYRGRKVGYTF,TGTGCCAGCAGTACCTACAGGGGGCGAAAGGTTGGCTACACCTTC
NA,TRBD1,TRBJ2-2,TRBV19,CASSRGQGRGTGELFF,TGTGCCAGTAGTAGGGGACAGGGACGAGGCACCGGGGAGCTGTTTTTT
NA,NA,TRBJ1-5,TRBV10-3,CAISPSNQPQHF,TGTGCCATCAGTCCCTCGAATCAGCCCCAGCATTTT
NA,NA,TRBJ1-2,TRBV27,CASSLSSGYGQFNYGYTF,TGTGCCAGCAGTTTATCTTCGGGGTACGGGCAGTTTAACTATGGCTACACCTTC
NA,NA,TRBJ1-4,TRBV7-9,CASSLGHREFNEKLFF,TGTGCCAGCAGCTTAGGACACAGAGAATTTAATGAAAAACTGTTTTTT
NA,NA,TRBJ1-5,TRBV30,CAWSSEGLLNQPQHF,TGTGCCTGGAGTTCTGAGGGACTCCTTAATCAGCCCCAGCATTTT
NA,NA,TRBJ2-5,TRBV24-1,CATSDPARETQYF,TGTGCCACCAGTGATCCTGCCAGAGAGACCCAGTACTTC
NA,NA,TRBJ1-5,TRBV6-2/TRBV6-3,CASSYPRASNQPQHF,TGTGCCAGCAGTTACCCCAGGGCAAGCAATCAGCCCCAGCATTTT